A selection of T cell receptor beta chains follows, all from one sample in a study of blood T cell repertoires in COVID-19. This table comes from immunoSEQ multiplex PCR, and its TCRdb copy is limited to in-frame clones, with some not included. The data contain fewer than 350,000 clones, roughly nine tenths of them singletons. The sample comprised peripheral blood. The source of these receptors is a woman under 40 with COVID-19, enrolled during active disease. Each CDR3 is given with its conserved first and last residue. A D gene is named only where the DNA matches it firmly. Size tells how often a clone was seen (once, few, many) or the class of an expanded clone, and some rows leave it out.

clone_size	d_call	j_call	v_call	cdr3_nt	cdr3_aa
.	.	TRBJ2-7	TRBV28	TGTGCCAGCAGTTTATCCGGAGAAGGGGTCGAGCAGTACTTC	CASSLSGEGVEQYF
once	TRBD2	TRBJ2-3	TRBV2	TGTGCCAGCAGTGTACGGACTAGCGGAAATACGCAGTATTTT	CASSVRTSGNTQYF
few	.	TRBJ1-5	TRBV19	TGTGCCAGTAGCCTCCAGGGTGGTCAGCCCCAGCATTTT	CASSLQGGQPQHF
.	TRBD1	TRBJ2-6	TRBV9	TGTGCCAGCAGCTCCCGGACAGGGACCGGGGCCAACGTCCTGACTTTC	CASSSRTGTGANVLTF
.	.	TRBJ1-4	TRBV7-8	TGTGCCAGCAGCCGCTCGCGGGGAGATGAAAAACTGTTTTTT	CASSRSRGDEKLFF
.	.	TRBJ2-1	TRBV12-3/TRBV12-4	TGTGCCAGCAGTTTAGAGGGAGATGAGCAGTTCTTC	CASSLEGDEQFF
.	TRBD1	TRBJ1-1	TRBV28	TGTGCCAGCAGTTCATCGTCGACAGGGAGGAGGACTGAAGCTTTCTTT	CASSSSSTGRRTEAFF
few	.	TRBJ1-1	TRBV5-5	TGTGCCAGCAGCTTGTCCAGTAAGAACACTGAAGCTTTCTTT	CASSLSSKNTEAFF
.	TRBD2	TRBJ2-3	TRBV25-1	TGTGCCAGCAGTGGGAGCGGGGGGGCCTTTACGCAGTATTTT	CASSGSGGAFTQYF
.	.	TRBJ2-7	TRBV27	TGTGCCAGCAGGGGACATTACGAGCAGTACTTC	CASRGHYEQYF
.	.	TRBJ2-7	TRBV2	TGTGCCAGCAGGCGAACAGGGTACGAGCAGTACTTC	CASRRTGYEQYF
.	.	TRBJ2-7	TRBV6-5	TGTGCCAGCAGTAGAGAGGGAAGTAGCTCCTACGAGCAGTACTTC	CASSREGSSSYEQYF
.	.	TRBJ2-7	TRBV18	TGTGCCAGCTCACCGGACAGCCACTCCTACGAGCAGTACTTC	CASSPDSHSYEQYF
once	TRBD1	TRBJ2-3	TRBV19	TGTGCCAGTAGCAAGAATCCAGGGACAGGGTCTTCAGATACGCAGTATTTT	CASSKNPGTGSSDTQYF
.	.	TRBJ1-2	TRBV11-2	TGTGCCAGCAGCCCACTGAGGCAGCTTAACTATGGCTACACCTTC	CASSPLRQLNYGYTF
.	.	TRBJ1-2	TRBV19	TGTGCCAGTAGTATCTCCCGTAACTATGGCTACACCTTC	CASSISRNYGYTF
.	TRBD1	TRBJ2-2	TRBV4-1	TGCGCCAGCAGCCGAGGACAGGGGGAAAGCGGGGAGCTGTTTTTT	CASSRGQGESGELFF
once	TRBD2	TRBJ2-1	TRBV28	TGTGCCAGCAGTTTAACCGGGGGGGTCTACAATGAGCAGTTCTTC	CASSLTGGVYNEQFF
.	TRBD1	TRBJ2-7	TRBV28	TGTGCCAGCAGTAAGGACAGGGGTTTGGGGGAGCAGTACTTC	CASSKDRGLGEQYF
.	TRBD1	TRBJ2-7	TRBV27	TGTGCCAGCGCGGCTCCGGGACAGGGCCGTGAAGAGCAGTACTTC	CASAAPGQGREEQYF
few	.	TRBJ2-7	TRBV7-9	TGTGCCAGCAGCACAGGCAGGGGATTCAGTCACGAGCAGTACTTC	CASSTGRGFSHEQYF
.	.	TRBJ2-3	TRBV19	TGTGCCAGTAGTATTGACCTGGAGACAGATACGCAGTATTTT	CASSIDLETDTQYF
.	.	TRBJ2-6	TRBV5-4	TGTGCCAGCTCTTTTGTCCTGGAGTACGGGGCCAACGTCCTGACTTTC	CASSFVLEYGANVLTF
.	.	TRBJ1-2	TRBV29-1	TGCAGCGTTGAGTCAGGCCCCTATGGCTACACCTTC	CSVESGPYGYTF
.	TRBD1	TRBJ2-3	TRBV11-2	TGTGCCAGCAGCCCGGGACAGAAAGGCCGGGTGCGCACAGATACGCAGTATTTT	CASSPGQKGRVRTDTQYF
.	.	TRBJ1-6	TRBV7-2	TGTGCCAGCAGCTCCCAGGGTCTTTCCTATAATTCACCCCTCCACTTT	CASSSQGLSYNSPLHF
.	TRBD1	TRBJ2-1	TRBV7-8	TGTGCCAGCAGCTTCGTTACAGGGGGCGCGTCGGATGAGCAGTTCTTC	CASSFVTGGASDEQFF
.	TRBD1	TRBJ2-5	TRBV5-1	TGCGCCAGCAGCTTGGGGGTAGGACAGGGCCAAGAGACCCAGTACTTC	CASSLGVGQGQETQYF
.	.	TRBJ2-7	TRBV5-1	TGCGCCAGCAGCTTGGAGTATTTCAGCGAGCAGTACTTC	CASSLEYFSEQYF
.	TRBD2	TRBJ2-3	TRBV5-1	TGCGCCAGCAGACGGACCGGGACTAGCGAGGCAGATACGCAGTATTTT	CASRRTGTSEADTQYF
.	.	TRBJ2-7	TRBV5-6	TGTGCCAGCAGCTTGGATTACAGGGAATTGGCGCAGTACTTC	CASSLDYRELAQYF
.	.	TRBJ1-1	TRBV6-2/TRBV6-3	TGTGCCAGCAGTTATCTGACGGGAGGGAACACTGAAGCTTTCTTT	CASSYLTGGNTEAFF
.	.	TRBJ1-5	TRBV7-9	TGTGCCAGCAGCTTAAGCACGATAAGCAATCAGCCCCAGCATTTT	CASSLSTISNQPQHF
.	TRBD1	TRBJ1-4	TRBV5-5	TGTGCCAGCAGCGCGGGGGACAGGATTCCTGAAAAACTGTTTTTT	CASSAGDRIPEKLFF
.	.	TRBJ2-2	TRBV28	TGTGCCAGCAGCCTCCGGGACTTACCCCCCGGGGAGCTGTTTTTT	CASSLRDLPPGELFF